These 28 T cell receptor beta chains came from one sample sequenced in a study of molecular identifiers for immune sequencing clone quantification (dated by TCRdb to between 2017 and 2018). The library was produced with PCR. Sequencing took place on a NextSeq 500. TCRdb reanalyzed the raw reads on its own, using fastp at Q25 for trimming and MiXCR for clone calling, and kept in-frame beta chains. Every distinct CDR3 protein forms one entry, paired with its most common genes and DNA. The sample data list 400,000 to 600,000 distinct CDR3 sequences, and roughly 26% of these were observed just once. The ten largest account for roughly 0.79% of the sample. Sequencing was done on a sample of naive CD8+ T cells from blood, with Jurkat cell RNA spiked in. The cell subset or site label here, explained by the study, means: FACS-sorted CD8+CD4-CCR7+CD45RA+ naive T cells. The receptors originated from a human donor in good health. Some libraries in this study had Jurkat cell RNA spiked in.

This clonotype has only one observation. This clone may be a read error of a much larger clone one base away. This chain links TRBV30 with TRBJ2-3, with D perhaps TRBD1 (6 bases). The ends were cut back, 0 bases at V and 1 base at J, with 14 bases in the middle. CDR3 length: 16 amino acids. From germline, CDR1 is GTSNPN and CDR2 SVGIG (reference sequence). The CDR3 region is CAWSVQGQNGTDTQYF. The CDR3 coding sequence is TGTGCCTGGAGTGTCCAAGGACAGAATGGCACAGATACGCAGTATTTT.

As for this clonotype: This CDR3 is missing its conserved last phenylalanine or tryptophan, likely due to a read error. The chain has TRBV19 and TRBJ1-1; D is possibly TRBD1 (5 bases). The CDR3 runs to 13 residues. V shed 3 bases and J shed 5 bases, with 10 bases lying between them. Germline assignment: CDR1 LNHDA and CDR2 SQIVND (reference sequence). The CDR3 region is CASSIQGSTEAFS. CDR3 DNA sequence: TGTGCCAGTAGTATCCAGGGTAGTACTGAAGCTTTCTCT.

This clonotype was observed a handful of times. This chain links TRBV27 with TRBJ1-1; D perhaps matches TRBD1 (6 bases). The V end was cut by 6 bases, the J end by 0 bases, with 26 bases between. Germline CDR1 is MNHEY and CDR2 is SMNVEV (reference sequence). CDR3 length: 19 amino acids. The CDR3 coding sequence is TGTGCCAGCAGAGTTTATGGATTATTCGGGGGCGCGATGAACACTGAAGCTTTCTTT. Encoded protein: CASRVYGLFGGAMNTEAFF.

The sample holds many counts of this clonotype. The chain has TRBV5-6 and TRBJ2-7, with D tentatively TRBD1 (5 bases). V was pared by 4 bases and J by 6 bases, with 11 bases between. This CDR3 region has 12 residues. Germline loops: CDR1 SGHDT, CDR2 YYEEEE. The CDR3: CASSLLGVEQYF. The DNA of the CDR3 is TGTGCCAGCAGCCTCCTAGGGGTCGAGCAGTACTTC.

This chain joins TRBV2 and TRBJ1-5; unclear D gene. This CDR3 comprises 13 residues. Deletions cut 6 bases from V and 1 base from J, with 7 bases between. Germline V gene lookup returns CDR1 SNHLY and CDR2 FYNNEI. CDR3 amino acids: CASREGSNQPQHF. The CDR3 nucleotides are TGTGCCAGCAGAGAGGGCAGCAATCAGCCCCAGCATTTT.

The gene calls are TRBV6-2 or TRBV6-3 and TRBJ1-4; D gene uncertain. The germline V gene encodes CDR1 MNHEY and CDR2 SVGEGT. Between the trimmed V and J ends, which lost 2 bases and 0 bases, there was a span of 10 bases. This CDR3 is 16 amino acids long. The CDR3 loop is CASSYTTDTTNEKLFF. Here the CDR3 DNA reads TGTGCCAGCAGTTACACGACCGATACAACTAATGAAAAACTGTTTTTT.

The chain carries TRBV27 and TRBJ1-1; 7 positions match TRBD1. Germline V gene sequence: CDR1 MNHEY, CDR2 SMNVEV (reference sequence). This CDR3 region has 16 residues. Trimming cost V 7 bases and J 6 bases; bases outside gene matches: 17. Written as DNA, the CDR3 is TGTGCCAGCATGGAGAGGGGGCCCTCGTACACCGCTGAAGCTTTCTTT. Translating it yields CASMERGPSYTAEAFF.

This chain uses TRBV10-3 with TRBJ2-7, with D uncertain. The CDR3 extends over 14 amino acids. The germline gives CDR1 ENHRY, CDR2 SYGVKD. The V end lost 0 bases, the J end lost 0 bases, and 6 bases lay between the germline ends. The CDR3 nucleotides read TGTGCCATCAGTGAGTCCGGCAGCTCCTACGAGCAGTACTTC. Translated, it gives CAISESGSSYEQYF.

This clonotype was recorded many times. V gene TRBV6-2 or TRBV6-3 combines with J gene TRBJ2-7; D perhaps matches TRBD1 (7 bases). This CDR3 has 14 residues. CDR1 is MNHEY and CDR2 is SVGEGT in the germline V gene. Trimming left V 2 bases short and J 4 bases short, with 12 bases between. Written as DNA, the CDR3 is TGTGCCAGCAGTTACGTCGCAGGGGGGTACGAGCAGTACTTC. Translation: CASSYVAGGYEQYF.

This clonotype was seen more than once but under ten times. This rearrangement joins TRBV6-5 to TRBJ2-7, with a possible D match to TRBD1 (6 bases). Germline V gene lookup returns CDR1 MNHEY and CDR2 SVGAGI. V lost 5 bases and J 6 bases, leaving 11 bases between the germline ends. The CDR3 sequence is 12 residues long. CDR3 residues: CASSPGTPEQYF. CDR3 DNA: TGTGCCAGCAGTCCTGGGACACCCGAGCAGTACTTC.

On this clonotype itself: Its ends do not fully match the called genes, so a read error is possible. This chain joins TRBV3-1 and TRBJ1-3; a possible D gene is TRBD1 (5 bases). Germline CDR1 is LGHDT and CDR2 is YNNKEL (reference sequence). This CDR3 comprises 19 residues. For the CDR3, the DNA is TGTGCCAGCAGTCAAGATGCCGCCAGGGAGGGCACCTCTGGAAACACCATATATTTT. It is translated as CASSQDAAREGTSGNTIYF.

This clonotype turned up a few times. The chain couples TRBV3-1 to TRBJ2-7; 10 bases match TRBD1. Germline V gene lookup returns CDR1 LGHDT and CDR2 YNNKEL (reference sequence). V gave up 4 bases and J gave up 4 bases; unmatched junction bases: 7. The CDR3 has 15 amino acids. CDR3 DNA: TGTGCCAGCAGCCCAGGCGGGACAGGGGAGTACGAGCAGTACTTC. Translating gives CASSPGGTGEYEQYF.

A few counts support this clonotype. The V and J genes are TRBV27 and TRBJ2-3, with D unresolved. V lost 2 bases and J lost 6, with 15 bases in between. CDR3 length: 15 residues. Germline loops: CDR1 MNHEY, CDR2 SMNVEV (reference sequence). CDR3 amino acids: CASSLSRPVLDTQYF. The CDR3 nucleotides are TGTGCCAGCAGTTTAAGTAGGCCCGTGTTGGATACGCAGTATTTT.

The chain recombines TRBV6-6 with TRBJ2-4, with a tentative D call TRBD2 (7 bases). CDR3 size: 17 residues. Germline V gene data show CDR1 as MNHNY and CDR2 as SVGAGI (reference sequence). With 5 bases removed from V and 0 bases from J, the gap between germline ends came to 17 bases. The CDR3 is CASSHWEGQLAKNIQYF. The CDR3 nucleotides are TGTGCCAGCAGTCATTGGGAGGGACAATTAGCCAAAAACATTCAGTACTTC.

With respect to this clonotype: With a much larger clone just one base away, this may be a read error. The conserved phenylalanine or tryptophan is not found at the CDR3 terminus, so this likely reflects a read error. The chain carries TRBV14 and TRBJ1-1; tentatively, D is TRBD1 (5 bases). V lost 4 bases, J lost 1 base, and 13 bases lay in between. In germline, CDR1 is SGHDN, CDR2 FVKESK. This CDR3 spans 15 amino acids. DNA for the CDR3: TGTGCCAGCAGCCCTTCACAGGAGTCGAACACTGAAGCTTTCCTT. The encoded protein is CASSPSQESNTEAFL.

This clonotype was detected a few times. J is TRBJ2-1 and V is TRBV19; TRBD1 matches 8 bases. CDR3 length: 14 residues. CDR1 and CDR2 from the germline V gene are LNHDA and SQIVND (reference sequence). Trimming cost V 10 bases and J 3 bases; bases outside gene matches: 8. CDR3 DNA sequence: TGTGCCACCGAGCCGGGACAGGACTACAATGAGCAGTTCTTC. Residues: CATEPGQDYNEQFF.

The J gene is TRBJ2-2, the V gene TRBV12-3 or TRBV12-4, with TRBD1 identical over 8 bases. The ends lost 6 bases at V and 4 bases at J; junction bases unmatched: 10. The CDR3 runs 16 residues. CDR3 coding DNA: TGTGCCAGCAGCCGTCAGAGACAGGGGCTCACCGGGGAGCTGTTTTTT. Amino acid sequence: CASSRQRQGLTGELFF.

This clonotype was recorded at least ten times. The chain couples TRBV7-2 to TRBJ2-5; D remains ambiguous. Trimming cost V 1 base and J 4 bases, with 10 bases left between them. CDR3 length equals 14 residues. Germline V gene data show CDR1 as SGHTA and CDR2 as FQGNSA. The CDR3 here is CASSLEVGVETQYF. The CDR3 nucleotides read TGTGCCAGCAGCTTAGAAGTCGGCGTAGAGACCCAGTACTTC.

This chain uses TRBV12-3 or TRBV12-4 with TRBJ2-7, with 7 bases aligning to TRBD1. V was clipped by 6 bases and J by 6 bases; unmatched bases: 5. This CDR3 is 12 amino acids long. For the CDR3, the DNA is TGTGCCAGCAGCCCGGCAGGGGGCGAGCAGTACTTC. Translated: CASSPAGGEQYF.

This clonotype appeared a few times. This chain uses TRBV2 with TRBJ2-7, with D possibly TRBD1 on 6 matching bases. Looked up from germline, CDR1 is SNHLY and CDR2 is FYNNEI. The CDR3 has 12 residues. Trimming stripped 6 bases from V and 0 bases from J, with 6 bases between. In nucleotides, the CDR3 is TGTGCCAGCAGGGACAGCTCCTACGAGCAGTACTTC. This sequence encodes CASRDSSYEQYF.

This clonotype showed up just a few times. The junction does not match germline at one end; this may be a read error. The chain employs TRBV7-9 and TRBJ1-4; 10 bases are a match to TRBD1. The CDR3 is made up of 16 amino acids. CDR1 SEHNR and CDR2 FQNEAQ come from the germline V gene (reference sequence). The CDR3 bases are TGTGCCAGCAACTTAGAACTGACAGGGGGCGATGAAAAACTGTTTTTT. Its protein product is CASNLELTGGDEKLFF. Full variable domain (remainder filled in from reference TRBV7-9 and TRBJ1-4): DTGVSQNPRHKITKRGQNVTFRCDPISEHNRLYWYRQTLGQGPEFLTYFQNEAQLEKSRLLSDRFSAERPKGSFSTLEIQRTEQGDSAMYLCASNLELTGGDEKLFFGSGTQLSVL.

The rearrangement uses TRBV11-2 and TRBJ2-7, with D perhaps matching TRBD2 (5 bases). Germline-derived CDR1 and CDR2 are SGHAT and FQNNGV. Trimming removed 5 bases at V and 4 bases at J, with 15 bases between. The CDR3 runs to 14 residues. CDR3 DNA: TGTGCCAGCAGCGAGGCGGCGGGCGGGTACGAGCAGTACTTC. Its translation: CASSEAAGGYEQYF.

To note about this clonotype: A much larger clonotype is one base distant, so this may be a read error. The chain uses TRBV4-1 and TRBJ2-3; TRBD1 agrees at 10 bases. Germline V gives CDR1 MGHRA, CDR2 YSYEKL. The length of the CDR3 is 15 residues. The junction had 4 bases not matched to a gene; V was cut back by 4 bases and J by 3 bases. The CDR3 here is CASSRGTGATDTQYF. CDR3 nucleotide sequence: TGCGCCAGCAGCCGAGGGACAGGGGCGACAGATACGCAGTATTTT.

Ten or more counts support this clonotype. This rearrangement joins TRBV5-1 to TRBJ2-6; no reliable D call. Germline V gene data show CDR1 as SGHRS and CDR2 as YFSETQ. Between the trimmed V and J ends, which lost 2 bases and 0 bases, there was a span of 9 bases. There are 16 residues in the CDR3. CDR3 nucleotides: TGCGCCAGCAGCTTACCACTGCCCTCTGGGGCCAACGTCCTGACTTTC. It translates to CASSLPLPSGANVLTF.

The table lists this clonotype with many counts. The CDR3 reads CASSSGDSGTEAFF. CDR3 DNA sequence: TGTGCCAGCAGCTCGGGGGACAGTGGCACTGAAGCTTTCTTT. The rearrangement uses TRBV7-8 and TRBJ1-1; 7 positions match TRBD1. J lost 4 bases, V lost 4 bases, and 6 bases had no gene match. Germline V gene lookup returns CDR1 SGHVS and CDR2 FQNEAQ. The CDR3 loop spans 14 amino acids.

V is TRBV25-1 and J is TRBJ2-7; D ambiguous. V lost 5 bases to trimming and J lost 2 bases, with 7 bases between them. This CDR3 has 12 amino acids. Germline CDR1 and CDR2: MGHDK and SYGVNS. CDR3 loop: CASSTSAYEQYF. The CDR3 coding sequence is TGTGCCAGCAGTACCTCGGCCTACGAGCAGTACTTC.

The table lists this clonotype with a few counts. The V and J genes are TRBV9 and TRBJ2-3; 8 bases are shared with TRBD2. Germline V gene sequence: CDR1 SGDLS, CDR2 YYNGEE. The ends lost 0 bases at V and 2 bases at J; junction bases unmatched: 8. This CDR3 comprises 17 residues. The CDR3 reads CASSVVSGAGDTDTQYF. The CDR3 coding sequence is TGTGCCAGCAGCGTAGTAAGCGGAGCGGGGGACACAGATACGCAGTATTTT.

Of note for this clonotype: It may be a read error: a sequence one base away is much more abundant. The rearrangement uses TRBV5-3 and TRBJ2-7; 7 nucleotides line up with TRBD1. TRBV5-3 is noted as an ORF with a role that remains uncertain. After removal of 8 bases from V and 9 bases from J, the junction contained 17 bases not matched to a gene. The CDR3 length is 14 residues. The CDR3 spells CASSVDRRSSGQYF. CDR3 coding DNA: TGTGCCAGCAGCGTGGACAGGCGGTCATCCGGGCAGTACTTC.